Below, 31 T cell receptor beta chains from the same sample are listed, as sequenced in a study of T cells in localized non-small cell lung cancer. Generated by immunoSEQ multiplex PCR, the TCRdb table keeps only in-frame clones and is missing some. The sample holds about 78,000 clones, about four fifths seen once. Material: peripheral blood, obtained before any cancer treatment. The source is a man between 40 and 75 years old with stage I lung adenocarcinoma.

CDR3 amino acids: CASSAGRDGELFF. The DNA for the CDR3 is TGTGCCAGCAGCGCCGGTCGGGACGGGGAGCTGTTTTTT. V and J are TRBV5-8 and TRBJ2-2, with a tentative D call TRBD2 (5 bases). The CDR3 extends over 13 amino acids. Between the trimmed V and J ends, which lost 4 bases and 7 bases, there was a span of 11 bases. Germline CDR1 is SGHTS and CDR2 is YDEGEE.

The V and J genes are TRBV5-6 and TRBJ1-2; D may be TRBD1 (5 bases). The CDR3 spans 12 residues. Trimming stripped 4 bases from V and 4 bases from J, with 8 bases between. The V gene's germline CDR1 is SGHDT and CDR2 YYEEEE. In DNA, the CDR3 is TGTGCCAGCAGCATGGGACCCTATGGCTACACCTTC. Its protein is CASSMGPYGYTF.

The rearrangement uses TRBV19 and TRBJ1-5, with D tentatively TRBD1 (6 bases). CDR1 is LNHDA and CDR2 is SQIVND in the germline V gene (reference sequence). The V end lost 3 bases, the J end lost 4 bases, and 10 bases lay between the germline ends. The CDR3 contains 14 residues. The chain's CDR3 is CASSIRGRNQPQHF. CDR3 in DNA: TGTGCCAGTAGTATCAGGGGTAGGAATCAGCCCCAGCATTTT.

The chain uses TRBV10-3 and TRBJ1-2; 8 positions agree with TRBD1. V lost 2 bases and J lost 7; bases outside the gene matches: 12. Looked up from germline, CDR1 is ENHRY and CDR2 is SYGVKD. The CDR3 is made up of 16 amino acids. CDR3 sequence reads: CAISERAGGRSGGYTF. CDR3 nucleotide sequence: TGTGCCATCAGTGAGCGTGCAGGGGGCAGGTCGGGTGGCTACACCTTC.

The V and J genes are TRBV5-1 and TRBJ2-7; 15 nucleotides line up with TRBD2. The CDR3 is 18 residues long. V lost 2 bases, J lost 0 bases, and 6 bases stayed unmatched. Germline V gene sequence: CDR1 SGHRS, CDR2 YFSETQ. The CDR3 DNA reads TGCGCCAGCAGCTTAGGACTAGCGGGGGGGCTCAGCTCCTACGAGCAGTACTTC. It encodes CASSLGLAGGLSSYEQYF.

V and J are TRBV7-2 and TRBJ1-5; no firm D call. The CDR3 runs to 13 residues. The germline V gene encodes CDR1 SGHTA and CDR2 FQGNSA. Trimming took off 1 base at V and 5 bases at J, with 6 bases between the two ends. This CDR3 reads CASSLGRYQPQHF. CDR3 DNA: TGTGCCAGCAGCTTAGGGAGATATCAGCCCCAGCATTTT.

The chain joins TRBV12-5 to TRBJ1-4, with 7 bases aligning to TRBD1. V gave up 5 bases and J gave up 0 bases; unmatched junction bases: 6. Germline V CDR1 and CDR2: LGHNT, FRNRAP. This CDR3 spans 16 amino acids. In DNA form, the CDR3 reads TGTGCTAGTGGTATAGGACAGGCGACAACTAATGAAAAACTGTTTTTT. Its protein is CASGIGQATTNEKLFF.

This sequence joins TRBV5-1 and TRBJ1-2; D gene uncertain. There are 15 residues in the CDR3. V dropped 1 base and J dropped 4 bases, with 14 bases sitting between them. Germline CDR1 and CDR2: SGHRS and YFSETQ. The CDR3 reads CASSLYQAASYGYTF. CDR3 nucleotide sequence: TGCGCCAGCAGCTTGTATCAGGCTGCTAGCTATGGCTACACCTTC.

This sequence joins TRBV7-9 and TRBJ2-7, with 7 bases fitting TRBD2. The CDR3 is made up of 15 amino acids. The V segment lost 5 bases and the J segment 6 bases; nucleotides outside the gene matches: 13. Per the germline V gene, CDR1 is SEHNR and CDR2 is FQNEAQ (reference sequence). The CDR3 spells CASSPIAGAAVEQYF. The DNA for the CDR3 is TGTGCCAGCAGCCCGATAGCGGGTGCCGCAGTCGAGCAGTACTTC.

This rearrangement joins TRBV7-6 to TRBJ1-2; D is possibly TRBD1 (6 bases). The germline CDR1 and CDR2 sequences are SGHVS and FNYEAQ. V was clipped by 1 base and J by 4 bases, with 13 bases between them. CDR3 size: 15 residues. The CDR3 bases are TGTGCCAGCAGCTTAGGGGACACGCGCGGCTATGGCTACACCTTC. Translating gives CASSLGDTRGYGYTF.

The chain is built from TRBV6-1 and TRBJ2-7; possibly TRBD2 for D (6 bases). CDR1 MNHNS and CDR2 SASEGT come from the germline V gene. The CDR3 covers 15 residues. V shed 8 bases and J shed 1 base, with 18 bases lying between them. CDR3 residues: CASLEEGLGSYEQYF. The DNA of the CDR3 is TGTGCCAGCCTCGAGGAGGGACTCGGATCCTACGAGCAGTACTTC.

The V and J genes are TRBV6-5 and TRBJ1-5, with D hard to call. CDR1 and CDR2 from the germline V gene are MNHEY and SVGAGI. The CDR3 has 15 residues. V shed 0 bases and J shed 11 bases, with 17 bases lying between them. CDR3 sequence: CASSYSGGGIGAQHF. The CDR3 nucleotides are TGTGCCAGCAGTTACTCTGGCGGTGGGATCGGGGCCCAGCATTTT.

The chain links TRBV19 to TRBJ2-1; D not resolved. V lost 5 bases and J lost 7, with 12 bases in between. CDR1 and CDR2 (germline): LNHDA, SQIVND (reference sequence). The CDR3 loop spans 13 amino acids. CDR3: CASSQADGNEQFF. The CDR3 region has the DNA TGTGCCAGTAGTCAGGCAGACGGAAATGAGCAGTTCTTC.

The chain combines TRBV6-1 with TRBJ2-7; D ambiguous. Between the trimmed V and J ends, which lost 6 bases and 2 bases, there was a span of 11 bases. The CDR3 sequence is 13 residues long. CDR1 is MNHNS and CDR2 is SASEGT in the germline V gene. This CDR3 is CASSLNRPYEQYF. DNA for the CDR3: TGTGCCAGCAGCCTCAATAGGCCCTACGAGCAGTACTTC.

The rearrangement uses TRBV5-1 and TRBJ1-1, with TRBD1 identical over 7 bases. The ends lost 3 bases at V and 0 bases at J; junction bases unmatched: 11. The CDR3 has 17 residues. Germline V gene data show CDR1 as SGHRS and CDR2 as YFSETQ. CDR3 protein: CASSWGRTGPLNTEAFF. The CDR3 DNA follows: TGCGCCAGCAGCTGGGGCCGGACAGGACCCTTGAACACTGAAGCTTTCTTT.

The chain recombines TRBV7-9 with TRBJ2-3; TRBD1 aligns across 7 bases. The CDR3 spans 15 residues. V gave up 5 bases and J gave up 1 base; unmatched junction bases: 6. In germline, CDR1 is SEHNR, CDR2 FQNEAQ (reference sequence). The CDR3 DNA reads TGTGCCAGCAGCGCCCGGACAGGAGGCACAGATACGCAGTATTTT. Its protein is CASSARTGGTDTQYF.

Comment on this clone: Other DNA sequences in this specimen translate into the identical CDR3. This sequence joins TRBV14 and TRBJ2-5, with TRBD1 identical over 8 bases. Germline lookup yields CDR1 SGHDN and CDR2 FVKESK. V lost 2 bases, J lost 5 bases, and 4 bases stayed unmatched. The CDR3 covers 14 residues. The CDR3: CASSQPRGRETQYF. In DNA form, the CDR3 reads TGTGCCAGCAGCCAACCCAGGGGGCGTGAGACCCAGTACTTC.

The chain uses TRBV6-1 and TRBJ1-5, with 7 positions matching TRBD1. Germline V lookup: CDR1 MNHNS, CDR2 SASEGT. The V and J ends lost 6 bases and 3 bases, in that order; junction bases with no gene match: 8. The CDR3 consists of 15 residues. CDR3: CASSSLQGPNQPQHF. The CDR3 DNA is TGTGCCAGCAGCTCGCTACAGGGGCCCAATCAGCCCCAGCATTTT.

The J gene is TRBJ1-1, the V gene TRBV9; 8 bases fit TRBD1. The CDR3 consists of 18 residues. The trim removed 2 bases at V and 3 bases at J, leaving 15 bases unmatched. Germline assignment: CDR1 SGDLS and CDR2 YYNGEE. The DNA of the CDR3 is TGTGCCAGCAGCGTCTCTACAGGGGGTTTTGGTGTGGACACTGAAGCTTTCTTT. This translates into CASSVSTGGFGVDTEAFF.

J is TRBJ2-7 and V is TRBV6-5, with D hard to call. V shed 0 bases and J shed 6 bases, with 9 bases lying between them. The CDR3 runs 13 residues. Germline loops: CDR1 MNHEY, CDR2 SVGAGI. The CDR3 here is CASSYSGLSEQYF. CDR3 DNA sequence: TGTGCCAGCAGTTACTCGGGCCTCTCCGAGCAGTACTTC.

The chain links TRBV6-1 to TRBJ2-1; possible D gene TRBD2, 6 bases. Germline V gives CDR1 MNHNS, CDR2 SASEGT. The CDR3 extends over 14 amino acids. The V and J ends lost 4 bases and 6 bases respectively, with 13 bases between them. The CDR3 DNA sequence: TGTGCCAGCAGTGGTATGGACTATATCAATGAGCAGTTCTTC. Translated, it gives CASSGMDYINEQFF.

The rearrangement joins TRBV5-8 to TRBJ2-1; D is possibly TRBD1 (6 bases). Germline V gene sequence: CDR1 SGHTS, CDR2 YDEGEE. The CDR3 runs 15 residues. The germline V and J ends were trimmed by 7 bases and 0 bases, with 14 bases remaining between them. The CDR3 region has the DNA TGTGCCAGCCTCAAGGGGGAGAGCTCCTACAATGAGCAGTTCTTC. It translates to CASLKGESSYNEQFF.

The chain joins TRBV19 to TRBJ1-1; D uncertain. Germline-derived CDR1 and CDR2 are LNHDA and SQIVND (reference sequence). This CDR3 is built from 11 residues. Trimming cost V 9 bases and J 4 bases, with 9 bases left between them. CDR3 sequence reads: CASGFSTEAFF. The CDR3, as DNA: TGTGCCAGCGGATTCTCCACTGAAGCTTTCTTT.

The chain has TRBV29-1 and TRBJ1-2, with 7 nucleotides matching TRBD1. This CDR3 spans 18 amino acids. Unmatched junction bases numbered 22, after V lost 6 bases and J lost 3 bases. Per germline, CDR1 SQVTM and CDR2 ANQGSEA. CDR3 sequence (DNA): TGCAGCGTAGCAAGGGGGCCGGCCGGTTGGGCGGGGGACTATGGCTACACCTTC. This codes for CSVARGPAGWAGDYGYTF.

The chain recombines TRBV19 with TRBJ2-2; tentative D call: TRBD1 (6 bases). Germline-derived CDR1 and CDR2 are LNHDA and SQIVND (reference sequence). V was shortened by 10 bases and J by 0 bases, with 12 bases between the two germline ends. The CDR3 is made up of 14 amino acids. The CDR3 sequence: CATRDTSNTGELFF. In DNA form, the CDR3 reads TGTGCCACCCGGGACACCTCGAACACCGGGGAGCTGTTTTTT.

This sequence joins TRBV19 and TRBJ2-7; no firm D call. V was clipped by 2 bases and J by 6 bases, with 17 bases between them. Germline V gene sequence: CDR1 LNHDA, CDR2 SQIVND (reference sequence). The CDR3 runs 15 residues. CDR3 bases: TGTGCCAGTAGTATAACCCCCTCCCCCTTGGGCGAGCAGTACTTC. As protein: CASSITPSPLGEQYF. Full variable domain (outside the CDR3, taken from reference TRBV19 and TRBJ2-7): DGGITQSPKYLFRKEGQNVTLSCEQNLNHDAMYWYRQDPGQGLRLIYYSQIVNDFQKGDIAEGYSVSREKKESFPLTVTSAQKNPTAFYLCASSITPSPLGEQYFGPGTRLTVT.

The chain is built from TRBV4-1 and TRBJ2-1; D call uncertain. Germline V lookup: CDR1 MGHRA, CDR2 YSYEKL. Trimming pared 0 bases from V and 7 bases from J, leaving 7 bases between. There are 13 residues in the CDR3. The CDR3 nucleotides read TGCGCCAGCAGCCAAGATATTGATAATGAGCAGTTCTTC. Translation gives CASSQDIDNEQFF.

The genes are TRBV7-3 and TRBJ2-2; no firm D call. Germline V gene data show CDR1 as SGHTA and CDR2 as FQGTGA. With 2 bases removed from V and 7 bases from J, the gap between germline ends came to 5 bases. This CDR3 spans 12 amino acids. The chain's CDR3 is CASSLQDGELFF. As DNA, the CDR3 is TGTGCCAGCAGCTTACAGGACGGGGAGCTGTTTTTT.

This sequence joins TRBV5-6 and TRBJ2-7; a possible D gene is TRBD2 (7 bases). V shed 4 bases and J shed 5 bases, with 22 bases lying between them. The CDR3 is made up of 16 amino acids. Germline assignment: CDR1 SGHDT and CDR2 YYEEEE. CDR3 residues: CASSGTGGSLVDEQYF. The CDR3 DNA reads as TGTGCCAGCAGCGGTACGGGGGGCAGTCTCGTTGACGAGCAGTACTTC.

The rearrangement joins TRBV6-4 to TRBJ2-1; 7 bases agree with TRBD2. CDR3 length equals 13 residues. Germline-derived CDR1 and CDR2 are MRHNA and SNTAGT. V dropped 2 bases and J dropped 9; count of bases not matched to a gene: 4. DNA of the CDR3: TGTGCCAGCAGTGACCGTCCGGGAGGTGAGCAGTTCTTC. This codes for CASSDRPGGEQFF.

V usage is TRBV13 and J usage is TRBJ2-3; D is unresolved. There are 12 residues in the CDR3. V was pared by 5 bases and J by 6 bases, with 9 bases between. Germline V gives CDR1 PRHDT, CDR2 FYEKMQ (reference sequence). DNA for the CDR3: TGTGCCAGCAGCGACCGGTGGGATACGCAGTATTTT. This gives the protein CASSDRWDTQYF.